Shown below are 14 T cell receptor beta chains from a single sample sequenced in a study of cytomegalovirus exposure and HLA in healthy donors. PCR employed 60 Vbeta and 13 Jbeta primers. Clones were sequenced by immunoSEQ multiplex PCR, and TCRdb holds only the in-frame ones, with some missing. The data contain around 170,000 clones, roughly 80% of them singletons. Sequenced input: PBMCs. Source of these receptors: a woman between 18 and 29 years old in good health and CMV-seronegative.

The J gene is TRBJ2-3, the V gene TRBV6-6; no reliable D call. V was cut by 9 bases and J by 2 bases, with 6 bases left in between. Germline loops: CDR1 MNHNY, CDR2 SVGAGI (reference sequence). This CDR3 has 11 residues. The CDR3 loop is CASSSTDTQYF. DNA of the CDR3: TGTGCCAGTAGCTCCACAGATACGCAGTATTTT.

V and J are TRBV28 and TRBJ2-7; 7 bases are a match to TRBD1. The CDR3 sequence is 13 residues long. V lost 6 bases and J lost 7; bases outside the gene matches: 9. Per germline, CDR1 MDHEN and CDR2 SYDVKM. CDR3 sequence reads: CASRPWTGVEQYF. Here the CDR3 DNA reads TGTGCCAGCAGACCTTGGACAGGAGTGGAGCAGTACTTC.

V is TRBV2 and J is TRBJ2-7; D may be TRBD1 (6 bases). Trimming took 6 bases from V and 3 from J, leaving 15 bases between them. Germline lookup yields CDR1 SNHLY and CDR2 FYNNEI. This CDR3 comprises 14 residues. The chain's CDR3 is CASSYTGRSYEQYF. In DNA, the CDR3 is TGTGCCAGCAGCTACACAGGGCGTAGCTACGAGCAGTACTTC. Full variable domain (rest looked up from reference TRBV2 and TRBJ2-7): EPEVTQTPSHQVTQMGQEVILRCVPISNHLYFYWYRQILGQKVEFLVSFYNNEISEKSEIFDDQFSVERPDGSNFTLKIRSTKLEDSAMYFCASSYTGRSYEQYFGPGTRLTVT.

The chain links TRBV11-2 to TRBJ1-5; a weak D match, TRBD1 (6 bases). With 5 bases removed from V and 5 bases from J, the gap between germline ends came to 22 bases. The CDR3 runs 17 residues. Germline CDR1 and CDR2: SGHAT and FQNNGV. The CDR3 reads CASSPGRGAGPYQPQHF. CDR3 bases: TGTGCCAGCAGCCCCGGGAGGGGGGCAGGACCGTATCAGCCCCAGCATTTT.

The rearrangement links TRBV19 to TRBJ2-7; D might be TRBD2 (7 bases). Trimming stripped 7 bases from V and 3 bases from J, with 19 bases between. Germline V gives CDR1 LNHDA, CDR2 SQIVND (reference sequence). The CDR3 has 15 residues. The CDR3 nucleotides read TGTGCCAGTACCCCTGGAGGGGGGGCCGTCTACGAGCAGTACTTC. The encoded protein is CASTPGGGAVYEQYF.

V gene TRBV9 combines with J gene TRBJ2-3; weak D call: TRBD2 (6 bases). CDR3 length: 15 residues. In germline, CDR1 is SGDLS, CDR2 YYNGEE. The V end lost 0 bases, the J end lost 0 bases, and 8 bases lay between the germline ends. In DNA, the CDR3 is TGTGCCAGCAGCGTAGACGGGACTAGCACAGATACGCAGTATTTT. As protein: CASSVDGTSTDTQYF.

CDR3: CASSLAVSYEQYF. In nucleotides, the CDR3 is TGTGCCAGCAGCTTAGCGGTATCCTACGAGCAGTACTTC. The chain has TRBV11-2 and TRBJ2-7; D is unresolved. CDR1 is SGHAT, CDR2 FQNNGV, per germline. The CDR3 contains 13 residues. The V end lost 1 base, the J end lost 1 base, and 5 bases lay between the germline ends.

The CDR3 DNA sequence: TGTGCCAGCAGTCCTAGCGGAGTGGGCACCGGGGAGCTGTTTTTT. As protein: CASSPSGVGTGELFF. The V gene is TRBV6-5, the J gene TRBJ2-2; 7 positions match TRBD2. CDR1 and CDR2 (germline): MNHEY, SVGAGI. V was clipped by 5 bases and J by 4 bases; unmatched bases: 7. This CDR3 is built from 15 residues.

The chain recombines TRBV7-9 with TRBJ2-7, with a tentative D call TRBD1 (5 bases). The CDR3 runs to 11 residues. Germline loops: CDR1 SEHNR, CDR2 FQNEAQ (reference sequence). The ends were cut back, 8 bases at V and 4 bases at J, with 9 bases in the middle. CDR3 DNA: TGTGCCAGCGGGAAGGGGTACGAGCAGTACTTC. Its protein product is CASGKGYEQYF.

The rearrangement joins TRBV28 to TRBJ1-5, with D hard to call. This CDR3 has 15 amino acids. The V gene lost 2 bases and the J gene lost 0 bases, with 8 bases spanning the gap. The germline CDR1 and CDR2 sequences are MDHEN and SYDVKM. In DNA, the CDR3 is TGTGCCAGCAGTTTACCGACATATAGCAATCAGCCCCAGCATTTT. Its protein is CASSLPTYSNQPQHF. The full variable domain, its missing parts supplied by reference TRBV28 and TRBJ1-5, is DVKVTQSSRYLVKRTGEKVFLECVQDMDHENMFWYRQDPGLGLRLIYFSYDVKMKEKGDIPEGYSVSREKKERFSLILESASTNQTSMYLCASSLPTYSNQPQHFGDGTRLSIL.

The chain has TRBV11-2 and TRBJ2-7; TRBD1 matches at 7 bases. The V gene end was trimmed by 1 base and the J gene end by 4 bases; junction bases not matched to a gene: 7. Germline values: CDR1 SGHAT, CDR2 FQNNGV. The CDR3 has 15 residues. DNA of the CDR3: TGTGCCAGCAGCTTAGCGCCAACAGGGGATTACGAGCAGTACTTC. Encoded protein: CASSLAPTGDYEQYF. Full variable domain (missing parts from reference TRBV11-2 and TRBJ2-7): EAGVAQSPRYKIIEKRQSVAFWCNPISGHATLYWYQQILGQGPKLLIQFQNNGVVDDSQLPKDRFSAERLKGVDSTLKIQPAKLEDSAVYLCASSLAPTGDYEQYFGPGTRLTVT.

This rearrangement joins TRBV10-2 to TRBJ2-5, with 11 bases that match TRBD2. This CDR3 has 16 residues. V shed 2 bases, J shed 2 bases, and the junction held 4 bases outside the gene matches. Looked up from germline, CDR1 is WSHSY and CDR2 is SAAADI. The CDR3 bases are TGCGCCAGCAGTGAGGCGGGGACTAGCGGACAAGAGACCCAGTACTTC. The encoded protein is CASSEAGTSGQETQYF.

This rearrangement joins TRBV29-1 to TRBJ1-2; maybe TRBD1 (5 bases). Germline V CDR1 and CDR2: SQVTM, ANQGSEA. The V and J ends lost 3 bases and 4 bases respectively, with 15 bases between them. This CDR3 is built from 14 residues. DNA of the CDR3: TGCAGCGTTGACAGGTCTGGAGGGACCTATGGCTACACCTTC. Protein: CSVDRSGGTYGYTF. The entire variable domain, with the rest obtained from reference TRBV29-1 and TRBJ1-2, is as follows: SAVISQKPSRDICQRGTSLTIQCQVDSQVTMMFWYRQQPGQSLTLIATANQGSEATYESGFVIDKFPISRPNLTFSTLTVSNMSPEDSSIYLCSVDRSGGTYGYTFGSGTRLTVV.

The V and J genes are TRBV28 and TRBJ2-1, with D unresolved. The CDR3 has 13 residues. The V end was cut by 3 bases, the J end by 0 bases, with 3 bases between. CDR1 is MDHEN and CDR2 is SYDVKM in the germline V gene. CDR3 DNA sequence: TGTGCCAGCAGTTTTAGCTCCTACAATGAGCAGTTCTTC. Encoded protein: CASSFSSYNEQFF.